This T cell receptor (beta chain) derives from a study of read filtering for tumor transcriptome and immune sequencing. This clonotype was observed at least ten times. From 300 to 400 ng of RNA, a library with molecular barcoded alpha/delta and beta/gamma adaptors was made. MiXCR, run by TCRdb on the reads, gives a single entry per CDR3 protein. This sample has 46,000 or so distinct CDR3 sequences, with 15% to 20% found just once. The junction had 11 bases not matched to a gene; V was cut back by 5 bases and J by 6 bases. The CDR3 sequence is 16 residues long. Sequenced sample: a population of CD138-negative cells sorted from bone marrow. This TCR was sampled from a donor older than 35 with multiple myeloma. This chain links TRBV12-3 or TRBV12-4 with TRBJ2-2; TRBD1 matches at 8 bases. CDR3 sequence reads: CASSRTNRQGSGELFF. For the CDR3, the DNA is TGTGCCAGCAGTCGTACCAATCGACAGGGGTCCGGGGAGCTGTTTTTT.